This T cell receptor beta chain is drawn from a study of T cell repertoires in cytomegalovirus infection. On the study more broadly: Alongside well-studied HLA-B-restricted CMV epitopes, recently identified HLA-C-restricted CMV epitopes were also used. An indication of both CMV infection and matching HLA type came from public TCR beta signatures.

This clonotype was picked up a small number of times. What it binds is unknown. TCRdb used MiXCR to reprocess the reads, holding one entry per CDR3 protein. The sample shows 450,000 to 550,000 distinct CDR3 sequences, approximately 40% of them seen only once. Study-wide results and caveats: It was HLA-C-restricted CMV-specific TCR beta clonotypes that dominated the response ex vivo. The cumulative frequency of public TCR beta families identified carriers of CMV plus the relevant HLA.

CDR1 and CDR2 from the germline V gene are LNHDA and SQIVND (reference sequence). The CDR3 consists of 15 residues. V shed 6 bases, J shed 5 bases, and the junction held 10 bases outside the gene matches. This chain uses TRBV19 with TRBJ2-1; 7 positions agree with TRBD1. Sequenced material: cultured PBMCs, taken from culture after CMV antigen stimulation. This clonotype was obtained from a human donor in good health (CMV status not recorded). Some clones in this sample may be carry-over from other donors' samples. This CDR3 reads CASSQDRTLHNEQFF. CDR3 in DNA: TGTGCCAGTAGCCAGGACAGGACGCTTCACAATGAGCAGTTCTTC.